The 10 T cell receptor beta chains reported below all come from one sample, sequenced in a study of molecular identifiers for immune sequencing clone quantification. TCRdb re-analysed the PCR reads in MiXCR, keeping a single row per CDR3 protein. The data hold hundreds of thousands of distinct CDR3 sequences, with just under 20% observed a single time. Sequenced material: naive CD8+ T cells from blood, with Jurkat cell RNA spiked in. Subset: FACS-sorted CD8+CD4-CCR7+CD45RA+ naive T cells. These receptors all stem from a human donor in good health. Some libraries in this study had Jurkat cell RNA spiked in.

To note about this clonotype: The germline gene is not matched at one end of the junction; a read error may be the cause. As DNA, the CDR3 is TGCAGTGCTATAAACCGGGAGAACCCCGGGGAGCTGTTTTTT. Its protein product is CSAINRENPGELFF. This chain links TRBV20-1 with TRBJ2-2; D might be TRBD2 (6 bases). The CDR3 has 14 residues. Per the germline V gene, CDR1 is DFQATT and CDR2 is SNEGSKA (reference sequence).

This chain links TRBV4-2 with TRBJ2-7; 7 positions agree with TRBD1. The germline CDR1 and CDR2 sequences are LGHNA and YNFKEQ. V shed 0 bases and J 3 bases; nucleotides not matched to a gene: 5. The CDR3 consists of 15 residues. The CDR3 here is CASSQDQGENYEQYF. CDR3 in DNA: TGTGCCAGCAGCCAAGATCAGGGGGAGAACTACGAGCAGTACTTC.

This clonotype was detected many times. V usage is TRBV6-1 and J usage is TRBJ1-5; D is undetermined. Trimming shortened V by 1 base and J by 5 bases, and 3 bases separated the two germline ends. Looked up from germline, CDR1 is MNHNS and CDR2 is SASEGT. The CDR3 runs to 12 residues. The CDR3 protein is CASSEGYQPQHF. The CDR3 region has the DNA TGTGCCAGCAGTGAAGGATATCAGCCCCAGCATTTT.

Details on this clonotype: A read error is possible here, since a much larger clone lies one base away. V is TRBV7-6 and J is TRBJ2-5, with D perhaps TRBD2 (5 bases). The CDR3 length is 14 residues. CDR1 is SGHVS and CDR2 is FNYEAQ in the germline V gene. CDR3 residues: CAGSLALGQETQYF. CDR3 nucleotide sequence: TGTGCCGGCAGCTTAGCGCTGGGCCAAGAGACCCAGTACTTC.

This clonotype came up once. A much larger clone differs from this one at a single base, so this may be a read error. The chain recombines TRBV7-6 with TRBJ1-5; D gene ambiguous. This CDR3 comprises 17 residues. Germline V gene lookup returns CDR1 SGHVS and CDR2 FNYEAQ. Deletions cut 5 bases from V and 2 bases from J, with 19 bases between. CDR3 in amino acids: CASSRLAAITRNQPQHF. CDR3 nucleotides: TGTGCCAGCAGCCGGCTGGCAGCGATAACACGCAATCAGCCCCAGCATTTT.

This clonotype was recorded only once. One end of the junction does not line up with germline, which may come from a read error. The rearrangement joins TRBV30 to TRBJ2-5; a weak D match, TRBD1 (6 bases). The CDR3 covers 12 residues. Germline loops: CDR1 GTSNPN, CDR2 SVGIG (reference sequence). This CDR3 reads CVWSLGGETQYF. In DNA form, the CDR3 reads TGTGTCTGGAGTTTAGGGGGAGAGACCCAGTACTTC.

This chain joins TRBV15 and TRBJ2-1; the D gene is possibly TRBD2 (5 bases). Germline V lookup: CDR1 LNHNV, CDR2 YYDKDF (reference sequence). This CDR3 is 19 amino acids long. V was shortened by 3 bases and J by 3 bases, with 24 bases between the two germline ends. CDR3 in amino acids: CATSSTLFGGRSIYNEQFF. CDR3 bases: TGTGCCACCAGCAGCACCCTGTTTGGTGGGAGAAGTATCTACAATGAGCAGTTCTTC.

Regarding this clonotype: A read error is likely, as this CDR3 ends without the conserved phenylalanine or tryptophan. The gene calls are TRBV7-9 and TRBJ2-7; 8 bases agree with TRBD1. Losses at the gene ends were 5 bases for V and 0 bases for J; bases not matched to a gene: 3. Germline loops: CDR1 SEHNR, CDR2 FQNEAQ (reference sequence). The CDR3 is made up of 14 amino acids. CDR3 coding DNA: TGTGCCAGCAGCCTGACAGGGGCCTCCTACGAGCAGTACCTC. Protein: CASSLTGASYEQYL.

The rearrangement joins TRBV30 to TRBJ1-1; D is unresolved. V was clipped by 1 base and J by 7 bases, with 7 bases between them. Germline CDR1 reads GTSNPN; CDR2 reads SVGIG (reference sequence). CDR3 length: 11 amino acids. The CDR3 sequence is CAWSGTGEAFF. The CDR3, as DNA: TGTGCCTGGAGTGGTACTGGTGAAGCTTTCTTT. The whole variable domain, filled in from reference TRBV30 and TRBJ1-1, reads SQTIHQWPATLVQPVGSPLSLECTVEGTSNPNLYWYRQAAGRGLQLLFYSVGIGQISSEVPQNLSASRPQDRQFILSSKKLLLSDSGFYLCAWSGTGEAFFGQGTRLTVV.

As for this clonotype: A much larger clone lies a single base off, so this may be a read error. V gene TRBV4-1 combines with J gene TRBJ1-5; no reliable D call. V dropped 4 bases and J dropped 3 bases, with 10 bases sitting between them. The CDR3 consists of 14 residues. CDR1 is MGHRA and CDR2 is YSYEKL in the germline V gene. The chain's CDR3 is CASSRGPANQPQHF. CDR3 coding DNA: TGCGCCAGCAGCCGCGGACCTGCCAATCAGCCCCAGCATTTT.